The T cell receptor beta chain described here comes from a study of post-analysis software for immune sequencing data (dated by TCRdb to the mid-2010s). At the level of the whole study: The recorded disease courses included relapsing-remitting, secondary progressive and progressive-relapsing multiple sclerosis, and some patients had no subtype annotation. The multiple sclerosis patient repertoires were compared with approximately 11 previously published healthy control repertoires from donors aged about 6 to 28 years. A subset of samples was prepared in parallel using single-end sample barcoding, then pooled and co-amplified after Illumina adapter ligation. Results and caveats for the whole study, not just this receptor: The control group was slightly older than the multiple sclerosis patient group. Direct clustering with F measure showed strong co-clustering of samples prepared in the same batch, prompting a batch-effect correction. About five TRBV segments, including TRBV5-6, TRBV5-1 and TRBV20-1, were significantly more frequent in patients than controls. Significantly lower normalized Chao1 diversity was found in multiple sclerosis patients than in controls, suggesting substantial peripheral T-cell clonal expansion.

This clonotype was seen many times. The antigen it recognizes is unknown. No much larger clone exists at a distance of one base, and base qualities are not known. TCR beta repertoires were profiled from peripheral blood of about a dozen young patients with multiple sclerosis to demonstrate the VDJtools post-analysis software. The multiple sclerosis patients were children and adolescents between roughly 6 and 17 years of age. CDR3 length: 12 amino acids, cysteine to phenylalanine. Just the 36-base CDR3 DNA is kept, in frame starting at base 1. V drops 2 bases and J drops 4 bases, leaving 6 bases in between. Looking up the germline V gene yields CDR1 SGDLS and CDR2 YYNGEE. Library prep was done by PCR. Sequenced on an Illumina HiSeq 2500. Unique molecular identifiers were incorporated into TCR beta cDNA libraries to reduce PCR and sequencing biases. Some 500,000 cDNA molecules were obtained for every 1 to 10 million input T cells, so each molecule roughly corresponded to one T cell. Patient libraries were prepared and sequenced with the same protocol used for the earlier healthy control dataset. Within a given batch, samples were prepared together, multiplexed and sequenced on the same HiSeq lane. The published analysis was carried out like this. MIGEC was used to process the raw barcoded reads, and molecular identifier groups with only a single read were discarded before consensus assembly and CDR3 extraction. Clonotype tables were post-analysed with VDJtools, and diversity was normalized by down-sampling all datasets to the smallest sample size. Repertoire overlap clustering matched CDR3 amino acid but not nucleotide sequences to correct batch-related cross-sample contamination. In-frame beta chains were kept once TCRdb had trimmed the public reads at Q25 with fastp and called clones with MiXCR. CDR3 protein duplicates are merged, each entry listing the most common genes and DNA. These V and J calls are TCRdb output, not the study's own analysis. The sample profile shows hundreds of thousands of distinct CDR3 sequences; less than 35% of them were found once. Jointly, the top ten make up roughly 0.54% of the sample.

The sequencing input was blood. The rearranged chain carries TRBV9 and TRBJ2-5; the D gene remains uncertain. This sequence was found in a girl aged 5-17 years with multiple sclerosis. The nucleotide sequence is TGTGCCAGCAGCGTCGACGGAGAGACCCAGTACTTC. The resulting protein is CASSVDGETQYF.